The 9 T cell receptor beta chains below all came from one sample that was sequenced in a study of T-cell reconstitution after alpha-beta-depleted transplantation in children. Unique molecular identifiers tagged the TCRbeta library. TCRdb recomputed calls from the PCR reads with MiXCR, one row per CDR3 protein. The data contain approximately 1,000,000 distinct CDR3 sequences, 25% to 30% of them seen just once; the ten biggest clones take up roughly 31%. Specimen: PBMCs, mostly from graft donor cells, collected 360 days after TCRalphabeta/CD19-depleted stem cell transplant. The receptors shown here come from a boy under three years old who had a stem cell transplant for SCID, so the T cells may come from the graft donor.

The V call is TRBV2, the J call TRBJ2-3; 10 bases are shared with TRBD1. This CDR3 is 16 amino acids long. Trimming at V came to 6 bases and at J to 3 bases, leaving 9 bases not matched to a gene. Germline assignment: CDR1 SNHLY and CDR2 FYNNEI. This CDR3 reads CASRKTGTGVTDTQYF. DNA of the CDR3: TGTGCCAGCAGAAAAACCGGGACAGGGGTGACAGATACGCAGTATTTT.

The chain employs TRBV12-3 or TRBV12-4 and TRBJ1-2; perhaps TRBD1 as D (6 bases). The CDR3 covers 13 residues. V shed 6 bases and J shed 8 bases, with 16 bases lying between them. CDR3: CASSPDRRGGYTF. In DNA, the CDR3 is TGTGCCAGCAGCCCCGACAGGCGGGGAGGCTACACCTTC.

The chain recombines TRBV29-1 with TRBJ2-3; D unresolved. The germline V gene encodes CDR1 SQVTM and CDR2 ANQGSEA. Trimming cost V 3 bases and J 6 bases, with 16 bases left between them. This CDR3 is 14 amino acids long. CDR3 in amino acids: CSVDFGLGLDTQYF. Written as DNA, the CDR3 is TGCAGCGTTGACTTCGGTCTAGGCCTGGATACGCAGTATTTT.

This clonotype was recorded a few times. The V gene is TRBV5-1, the J gene TRBJ1-1; no clear D gene. Per the germline V gene, CDR1 is SGHRS and CDR2 is YFSETQ. Trimming took 1 base from V and 3 from J, leaving 7 bases between them. The CDR3 spans 13 residues. CDR3 sequence: CASSLISDTEAFF. The CDR3 DNA follows: TGCGCCAGCAGCTTGATTTCGGACACTGAAGCTTTCTTT.

V is TRBV12-3 or TRBV12-4 and J is TRBJ2-2, with D uncertain. V was clipped by 6 bases and J by 3 bases, with 11 bases between them. The CDR3 totals 14 residues. The CDR3 protein is CASRPGRYTGELFF. CDR3 DNA: TGTGCCAGCAGACCTGGACGGTACACCGGGGAGCTGTTTTTT.

The rearrangement uses TRBV5-6 and TRBJ2-5; TRBD1 matches at 9 bases. The ends lost 0 bases at V and 4 bases at J; junction bases unmatched: 7. CDR3 size: 16 residues. CDR1 and CDR2 from the germline V gene are SGHDT and YYEEEE. This CDR3 is CASSLDGQGILETQYF. The CDR3 DNA follows: TGTGCCAGCAGCTTGGACGGACAGGGGATTTTAGAGACCCAGTACTTC.

This clonotype was observed many times. This chain joins TRBV9 and TRBJ2-3; D call uncertain. Germline CDR1 is SGDLS and CDR2 is YYNGEE. Trimming took off 0 bases at V and 1 base at J, with 6 bases between the two ends. This CDR3 comprises 14 residues. DNA for the CDR3: TGTGCCAGCAGCGTAGACTCCCGCACAGATACGCAGTATTTT. The encoded protein is CASSVDSRTDTQYF. Based on the CDR3 plus reference TRBV9 and TRBJ2-3, the full variable domain is DSGVTQTPKHLITATGQRVTLRCSPRSGDLSVYWYQQSLDQGLQFLIQYYNGEERAKGNILERFSAQQFPDLHSELNLSSLELGDSALYFCASSVDSRTDTQYFGPGTRLTVL.

CDR3 in amino acids: CATSRKIQGPNTEAFF. CDR3 DNA: TGTGCCACCAGCAGGAAAATACAGGGGCCTAACACTGAAGCTTTCTTT. The chain is built from TRBV15 and TRBJ1-1; 7 positions match TRBD1. The trim removed 3 bases at V and 2 bases at J, leaving 9 bases unmatched. This CDR3 spans 16 amino acids. CDR1 is LNHNV, CDR2 YYDKDF, per germline (reference sequence).

This clonotype was seen a few times. The V gene is TRBV25-1, the J gene TRBJ1-1; D gene uncertain. Looked up from germline, CDR1 is MGHDK and CDR2 is SYGVNS. V was cut by 3 bases and J by 0 bases, with 5 bases left in between. The CDR3 loop spans 13 amino acids. The CDR3 is CASSDSMNTEAFF. The CDR3 bases are TGTGCCAGCAGTGACAGCATGAACACTGAAGCTTTCTTT.